Listed here is a single TCR beta chain. Both 60 Vbeta primers and 13 Jbeta primers went into the PCR. Using immunoSEQ multiplex PCR, the repertoire was profiled, and TCRdb retains in-frame clones only, with some absent. The sample lists some 180,000 clones, around three quarters occurring once. CDR3 length equals 18 residues. Germline CDR1 reads SGHRS; CDR2 reads YFSETQ. V shed 1 base, J shed 2 bases, and the junction held 7 bases outside the gene matches. This sample is drawn from a study of cytomegalovirus exposure and HLA in healthy donors. The gene calls are TRBV5-1 and TRBJ2-3, with 13 bases aligning to TRBD2. This receptor was identified in a woman in her 30s in good health and CMV-seronegative. Sequenced material: PBMCs. The CDR3 loop is CASSLRLAGGTLTDTQYF. The CDR3 DNA reads TGCGCCAGCAGCTTGCGACTAGCGGGGGGAACCCTCACAGATACGCAGTATTTT.